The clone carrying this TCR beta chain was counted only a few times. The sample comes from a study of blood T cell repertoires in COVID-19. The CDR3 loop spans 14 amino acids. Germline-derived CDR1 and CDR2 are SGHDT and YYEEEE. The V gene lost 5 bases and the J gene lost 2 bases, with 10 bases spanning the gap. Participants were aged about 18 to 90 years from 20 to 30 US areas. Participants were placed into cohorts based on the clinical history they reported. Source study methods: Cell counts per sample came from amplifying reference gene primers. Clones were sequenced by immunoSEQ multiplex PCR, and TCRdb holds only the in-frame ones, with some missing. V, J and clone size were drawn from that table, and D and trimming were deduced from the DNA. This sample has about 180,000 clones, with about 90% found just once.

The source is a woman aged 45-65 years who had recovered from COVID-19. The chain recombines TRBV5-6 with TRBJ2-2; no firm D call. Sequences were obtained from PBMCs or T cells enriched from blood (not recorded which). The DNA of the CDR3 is TGTGCCAGCAGTATCGGGTCTAACACCGGGGAGCTGTTTTTT. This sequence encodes CASSIGSNTGELFF.